The rows below give T cell receptor beta chains drawn from one sample of a study of T-cell reconstitution after alpha-beta-depleted transplantation in children. One entry per CDR3 protein, called by TCRdb with MiXCR from the PCR reads. Of 450,000 to 700,000 distinct CDR3 sequences listed, 25% to 30% are singletons. The sequences come from PBMCs, collected before TCRalphabeta/CD19-depleted stem cell transplant. The source of these receptors is a boy in the first two years of life with Wiskott-Aldrich syndrome, due to receive a stem cell transplant. Both conserved end residues are part of each CDR3. Fields, in order: V gene, D gene, J gene, clone size, CDR3 protein, CDR3 DNA. D genes are given only for firm matches. Some rows have no size entry. The others give once, few or many, or a class for an expanded clone.

v_gene: TRBV5-6; d_gene: .; j_gene: TRBJ2-3; abundance: .; CDR3aa: CASSLWKGSSSTDTQYF; CDR3nt: TGTGCCAGCAGCTTATGGAAGGGGAGCTCTAGCACAGATACGCAGTATTTT
v_gene: TRBV30; d_gene: .; j_gene: TRBJ1-5; abundance: .; CDR3aa: CAWSVQGRVNQPQHF; CDR3nt: TGTGCCTGGAGTGTCCAGGGAAGGGTCAATCAGCCCCAGCATTTT
v_gene: TRBV14; d_gene: TRBD2; j_gene: TRBJ2-1; abundance: once; CDR3aa: CASSPRAGAGYNEQFF; CDR3nt: TGTGCCAGCAGCCCCCGAGCGGGGGCGGGGTACAATGAGCAGTTCTTC
v_gene: TRBV5-1; d_gene: TRBD1; j_gene: TRBJ2-7; abundance: few; CDR3aa: CASSAGDRVHEQYF; CDR3nt: TGCGCCAGCAGCGCCGGAGACAGGGTCCACGAGCAGTACTTC
v_gene: TRBV29-1; d_gene: TRBD2; j_gene: TRBJ2-1; abundance: .; CDR3aa: CSVATSGRTARNEQFF; CDR3nt: TGCAGCGTCGCAACTAGCGGAAGAACTGCTAGGAATGAGCAGTTCTTC
v_gene: TRBV7-2; d_gene: TRBD2; j_gene: TRBJ2-1; abundance: .; CDR3aa: CASSLGGRARMNEQFF; CDR3nt: TGTGCCAGCAGCTTGGGCGGGAGGGCTAGGATGAATGAGCAGTTCTTC
v_gene: TRBV28; d_gene: .; j_gene: TRBJ1-2; abundance: .; CDR3aa: CASHTHVSGYTF; CDR3nt: TGTGCCAGCCACACACACGTCTCTGGCTACACCTTC
v_gene: TRBV29-1; d_gene: TRBD1; j_gene: TRBJ1-2; abundance: few; CDR3aa: CSVERRDSYGYTF; CDR3nt: TGCAGCGTTGAACGACGGGACAGCTATGGCTACACCTTC
v_gene: TRBV5-1; d_gene: TRBD1; j_gene: TRBJ1-5; abundance: .; CDR3aa: CASAPGQGVNQPQHF; CDR3nt: TGCGCCAGCGCACCTGGACAGGGGGTGAATCAGCCCCAGCATTTT
v_gene: TRBV4-1; d_gene: .; j_gene: TRBJ2-1; abundance: few; CDR3aa: CASSQGGANNEQFF; CDR3nt: TGCGCCAGCAGCCAAGGGGGAGCGAACAATGAGCAGTTCTTC
v_gene: TRBV6-5; d_gene: .; j_gene: TRBJ2-1; abundance: .; CDR3aa: CASSYYRSSYNEQFF; CDR3nt: TGTGCCAGCAGTTACTACAGGAGCTCCTACAATGAGCAGTTCTTC
v_gene: TRBV20-1; d_gene: .; j_gene: TRBJ1-2; abundance: .; CDR3aa: CSASRVRGPYGYTF; CDR3nt: TGCAGTGCTAGTCGAGTCCGGGGACCCTATGGCTACACCTTC
v_gene: TRBV29-1; d_gene: TRBD1; j_gene: TRBJ1-1; abundance: .; CDR3aa: CSVKGAKRTEAFF; CDR3nt: TGCAGCGTTAAGGGGGCGAAGAGGACTGAAGCTTTCTTT
v_gene: TRBV25-1; d_gene: .; j_gene: TRBJ2-2; abundance: .; CDR3aa: CASSDPGTYTGELFF; CDR3nt: TGTGCCAGCAGTGATCCCGGGACATACACCGGGGAGCTGTTTTTT
v_gene: TRBV11-2; d_gene: .; j_gene: TRBJ2-3; abundance: .; CDR3aa: CASSSDRTGVPTDTQYF; CDR3nt: TGTGCCAGCAGCTCTGATCGTACGGGGGTACCCACAGATACGCAGTATTTT
v_gene: TRBV5-1; d_gene: .; j_gene: TRBJ2-3; abundance: few; CDR3aa: CASSLWRDTQYF; CDR3nt: TGCGCCAGCAGCCTCTGGAGGGATACGCAGTATTTT
v_gene: TRBV9; d_gene: .; j_gene: TRBJ2-1; abundance: few; CDR3aa: CASSDGGGYNEQFF; CDR3nt: TGTGCCAGCAGCGACGGGGGCGGGTACAATGAGCAGTTCTTC
v_gene: TRBV7-2; d_gene: .; j_gene: TRBJ2-7; abundance: few; CDR3aa: CASSGGSLSHYEQYF; CDR3nt: TGTGCCAGCAGCGGAGGGTCTCTCTCCCACTACGAGCAGTACTTC
v_gene: TRBV18; d_gene: .; j_gene: TRBJ1-1; abundance: .; CDR3aa: CASSPQLGHRTEAFF; CDR3nt: TGTGCCAGCTCACCACAACTGGGCCATAGGACTGAAGCTTTCTTT
v_gene: TRBV20-1; d_gene: .; j_gene: TRBJ2-2; abundance: few; CDR3aa: CSARDLGDRGGELFF; CDR3nt: TGCAGTGCTAGGGACCTAGGAGATCGGGGCGGGGAGCTGTTTTTT
v_gene: TRBV27; d_gene: .; j_gene: TRBJ2-5; abundance: .; CDR3aa: CASSLSRFRAQYF; CDR3nt: TGTGCCAGCAGTTTATCCCGGTTCCGGGCCCAGTACTTC
v_gene: TRBV6-5; d_gene: .; j_gene: TRBJ2-1; abundance: .; CDR3aa: CASSSGLFSSYNEQFF; CDR3nt: TGTGCCAGCAGTTCCGGGTTATTTAGCTCCTACAATGAGCAGTTCTTC
v_gene: TRBV12-3/TRBV12-4; d_gene: TRBD1; j_gene: TRBJ1-4; abundance: few; CDR3aa: CASSLYRGNEKLFF; CDR3nt: TGTGCCAGCAGTTTGTACAGGGGAAATGAAAAACTGTTTTTT
v_gene: TRBV20-1; d_gene: TRBD2; j_gene: TRBJ2-5; abundance: .; CDR3aa: CCARDDRAGGQETQYF; CDR3nt: TGCTGTGCTAGAGATGACAGAGCGGGAGGGCAAGAGACCCAGTACTTC
v_gene: TRBV7-9; d_gene: .; j_gene: TRBJ2-7; abundance: few; CDR3aa: CASSPGGISYEQYF; CDR3nt: TGTGCCAGCAGCCCAGGGGGGATCTCCTACGAGCAGTACTTC
v_gene: TRBV18; d_gene: .; j_gene: TRBJ2-6; abundance: once; CDR3aa: CASSPQVRGGANVLTF; CDR3nt: TGTGCCAGCTCACCGCAGGTTCGTGGTGGGGCCAACGTCCTGACTTTC
v_gene: TRBV20-1; d_gene: TRBD2; j_gene: TRBJ2-1; abundance: .; CDR3aa: CSARSTSGNFYEQFF; CDR3nt: TGCAGTGCTAGATCTACTAGCGGGAACTTCTATGAGCAGTTCTTC
v_gene: TRBV5-4; d_gene: .; j_gene: TRBJ1-1; abundance: .; CDR3aa: CASSLERGRTEAFF; CDR3nt: TGTGCCAGCAGCTTGGAAAGGGGAAGAACTGAAGCTTTCTTT
v_gene: TRBV12-3/TRBV12-4; d_gene: .; j_gene: TRBJ2-2; abundance: .; CDR3aa: CASSDSLNTGELFF; CDR3nt: TGTGCCAGCAGCGACAGCCTGAACACCGGGGAGCTGTTTTTT
v_gene: TRBV5-1; d_gene: .; j_gene: TRBJ2-3; abundance: many; CDR3aa: CASSVIPGADTQYF; CDR3nt: TGCGCCAGCAGCGTGATCCCCGGAGCAGATACGCAGTATTTT
v_gene: TRBV25-1; d_gene: .; j_gene: TRBJ2-5; abundance: .; CDR3aa: CASSSNFPIQETQYF; CDR3nt: TGTGCCAGCAGTTCGAACTTTCCGATCCAAGAGACCCAGTACTTC
v_gene: TRBV29-1; d_gene: .; j_gene: TRBJ1-2; abundance: .; CDR3aa: CSVEGTDKGYGYTF; CDR3nt: TGCAGCGTTGAGGGGACCGACAAGGGCTATGGCTACACCTTC
v_gene: TRBV24-1; d_gene: TRBD2; j_gene: TRBJ2-1; abundance: few; CDR3aa: CATSAPGGTSSYNEQFF; CDR3nt: TGTGCCACCAGTGCCCCCGGCGGGACTAGCTCCTACAATGAGCAGTTCTTC
v_gene: TRBV7-2; d_gene: .; j_gene: TRBJ1-2; abundance: few; CDR3aa: CASSLGQDSYGYTF; CDR3nt: TGTGCCAGCAGCTTAGGCCAGGACTCTTATGGCTACACCTTC
v_gene: TRBV18; d_gene: .; j_gene: TRBJ1-3; abundance: .; CDR3aa: CASSPSGPLSGNTIYF; CDR3nt: TGTGCCAGCTCACCCTCCGGACCGCTCTCTGGAAACACCATATATTTT
v_gene: TRBV4-1; d_gene: TRBD2; j_gene: TRBJ2-5; abundance: few; CDR3aa: CASSQAPGGPETQYF; CDR3nt: TGCGCCAGCAGCCAAGCCCCGGGAGGGCCGGAGACCCAGTACTTC
v_gene: TRBV5-1; d_gene: .; j_gene: TRBJ1-2; abundance: .; CDR3aa: CASSSQGRIDGYTF; CDR3nt: TGCGCCAGCAGCTCGCAGGGACGGATCGACGGCTACACCTTC
v_gene: TRBV27; d_gene: .; j_gene: TRBJ2-1; abundance: few; CDR3aa: CASSLSGTVHNEQFF; CDR3nt: TGTGCCAGCAGTCTATCGGGGACGGTGCACAATGAGCAGTTCTTC
v_gene: TRBV11-1; d_gene: .; j_gene: TRBJ2-7; abundance: few; CDR3aa: CASSLLGSGEQYF; CDR3nt: TGTGCCAGCAGCTTACTCGGGAGCGGCGAGCAGTACTTC
v_gene: TRBV5-1; d_gene: .; j_gene: TRBJ2-2; abundance: .; CDR3aa: CASSLRVRGAGGELFF; CDR3nt: TGCGCCAGCAGCTTGAGAGTACGGGGGGCTGGCGGGGAGCTGTTTTTT
v_gene: TRBV5-6; d_gene: .; j_gene: TRBJ2-3; abundance: once; CDR3aa: CASSLGGARTDTQYF; CDR3nt: TGTGCCAGCAGCTTGGGCGGGGCCCGCACAGATACGCAGTATTTT
v_gene: TRBV27; d_gene: TRBD2; j_gene: TRBJ2-1; abundance: few; CDR3aa: CASSFAREGSYNEQFF; CDR3nt: TGTGCCAGCAGTTTCGCGCGGGAGGGTTCCTACAATGAGCAGTTCTTC
v_gene: TRBV5-1; d_gene: TRBD2; j_gene: TRBJ2-5; abundance: few; CDR3aa: CASSLYASGRNQETQYF; CDR3nt: TGCGCCAGCAGCTTGTACGCTAGCGGGAGGAACCAAGAGACCCAGTACTTC
v_gene: TRBV10-3; d_gene: TRBD2; j_gene: TRBJ2-1; abundance: few; CDR3aa: CAITPLAGKGNEQFF; CDR3nt: TGTGCCATCACTCCACTAGCGGGGAAGGGCAATGAGCAGTTCTTC
v_gene: TRBV5-1; d_gene: TRBD2; j_gene: TRBJ2-1; abundance: .; CDR3aa: CASSLGLGLARGENEQFF; CDR3nt: TGCGCCAGCAGCCTGGGCCTCGGACTAGCGCGGGGTGAGAATGAGCAGTTCTTC
v_gene: TRBV5-5; d_gene: .; j_gene: TRBJ1-1; abundance: .; CDR3aa: CASSPFSGEVTTEAFF; CDR3nt: TGTGCCAGCAGCCCATTTTCAGGGGAAGTCACCACTGAAGCTTTCTTT
v_gene: TRBV10-3; d_gene: TRBD2; j_gene: TRBJ2-3; abundance: few; CDR3aa: CAISQAGVYGDTQYF; CDR3nt: TGTGCCATCTCTCAGGCGGGAGTTTACGGAGATACGCAGTATTTT
v_gene: TRBV5-1; d_gene: TRBD2; j_gene: TRBJ2-1; abundance: few; CDR3aa: CASSVGTSDNEQFF; CDR3nt: TGCGCCAGCAGCGTCGGGACTAGCGACAATGAGCAGTTCTTC
v_gene: TRBV12-3/TRBV12-4; d_gene: .; j_gene: TRBJ2-1; abundance: .; CDR3aa: CASSSRTLLAQVINEQFF; CDR3nt: TGTGCCAGCAGTTCACGAACCCTTCTAGCTCAGGTAATCAATGAGCAGTTCTTC
v_gene: TRBV7-9; d_gene: TRBD1; j_gene: TRBJ1-1; abundance: .; CDR3aa: CASSPSGQLLGTEAFF; CDR3nt: TGTGCCAGCAGCCCTTCGGGACAGCTCCTGGGCACTGAAGCTTTCTTT